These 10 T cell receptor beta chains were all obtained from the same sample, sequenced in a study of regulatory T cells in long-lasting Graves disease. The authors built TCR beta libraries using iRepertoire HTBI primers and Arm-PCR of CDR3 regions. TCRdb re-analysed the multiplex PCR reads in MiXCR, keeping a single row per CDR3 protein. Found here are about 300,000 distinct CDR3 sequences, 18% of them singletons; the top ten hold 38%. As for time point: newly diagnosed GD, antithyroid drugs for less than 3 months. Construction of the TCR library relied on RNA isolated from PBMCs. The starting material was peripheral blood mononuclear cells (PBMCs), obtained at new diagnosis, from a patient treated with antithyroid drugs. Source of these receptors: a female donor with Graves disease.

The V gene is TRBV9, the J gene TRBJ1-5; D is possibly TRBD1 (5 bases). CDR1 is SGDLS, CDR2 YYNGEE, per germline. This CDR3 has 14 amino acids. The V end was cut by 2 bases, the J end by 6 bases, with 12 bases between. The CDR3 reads CASSVGGDPQPQHF. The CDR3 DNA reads TGTGCCAGCAGCGTGGGGGGGGACCCTCAGCCCCAGCATTTT. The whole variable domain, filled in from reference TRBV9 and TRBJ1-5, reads DSGVTQTPKHLITATGQRVTLRCSPRSGDLSVYWYQQSLDQGLQFLIQYYNGEERAKGNILERFSAQQFPDLHSELNLSSLELGDSALYFCASSVGGDPQPQHFGDGTRLSIL.

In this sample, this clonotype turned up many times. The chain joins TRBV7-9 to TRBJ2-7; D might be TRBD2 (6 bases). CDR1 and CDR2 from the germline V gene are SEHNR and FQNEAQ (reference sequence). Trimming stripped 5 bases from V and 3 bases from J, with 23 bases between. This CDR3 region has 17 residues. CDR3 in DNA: TGTGCCAGCAGCACCCTTAGGGTAGCGGAGACGTACTACGAGCAGTACTTC. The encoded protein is CASSTLRVAETYYEQYF.

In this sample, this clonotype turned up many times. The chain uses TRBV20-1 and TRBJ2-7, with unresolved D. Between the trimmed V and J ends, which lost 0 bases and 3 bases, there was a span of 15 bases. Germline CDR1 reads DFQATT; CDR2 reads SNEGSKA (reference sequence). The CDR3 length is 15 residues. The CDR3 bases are TGCAGTGCTAGAGATTTGGCCGGGCAAGGCTACGAGCAGTACTTC. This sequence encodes CSARDLAGQGYEQYF.

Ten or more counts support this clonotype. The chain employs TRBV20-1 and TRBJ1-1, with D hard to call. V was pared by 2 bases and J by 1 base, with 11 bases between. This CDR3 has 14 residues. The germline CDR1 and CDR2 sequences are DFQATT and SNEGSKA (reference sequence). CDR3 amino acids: CSARPRGGNTEAFF. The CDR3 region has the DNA TGCAGTGCTAGACCCCGCGGCGGGAACACTGAAGCTTTCTTT.

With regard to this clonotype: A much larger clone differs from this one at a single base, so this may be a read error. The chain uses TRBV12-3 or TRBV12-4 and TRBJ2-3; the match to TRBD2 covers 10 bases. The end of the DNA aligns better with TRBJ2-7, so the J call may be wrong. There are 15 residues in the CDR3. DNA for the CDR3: TGTGCCAGCAGCCCCCTGCTAGCGGGAGTGACTGAGCAGTACTTC. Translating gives CASSPLLAGVTEQYF.

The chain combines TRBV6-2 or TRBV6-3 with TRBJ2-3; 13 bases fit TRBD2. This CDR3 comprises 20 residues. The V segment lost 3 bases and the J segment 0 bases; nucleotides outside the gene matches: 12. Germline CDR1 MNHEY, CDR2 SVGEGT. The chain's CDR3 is CASSYGFGGLAGPSTDTQYF. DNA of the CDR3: TGTGCCAGCAGTTATGGGTTCGGGGGACTAGCGGGGCCGAGCACAGATACGCAGTATTTT.

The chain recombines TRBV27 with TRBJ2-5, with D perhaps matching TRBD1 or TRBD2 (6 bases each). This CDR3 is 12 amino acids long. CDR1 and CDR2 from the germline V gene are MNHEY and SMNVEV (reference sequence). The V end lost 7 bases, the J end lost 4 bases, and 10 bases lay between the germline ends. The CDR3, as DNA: TGTGCCAGCAAGAAGGGGGGAGAGACCCAGTACTTC. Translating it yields CASKKGGETQYF.

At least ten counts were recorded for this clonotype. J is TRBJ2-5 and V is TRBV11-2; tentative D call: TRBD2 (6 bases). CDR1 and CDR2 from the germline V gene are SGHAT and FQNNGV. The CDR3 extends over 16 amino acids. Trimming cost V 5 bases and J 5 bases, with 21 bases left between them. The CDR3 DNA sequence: TGTGCCAGCAGCCCATATCTGACAGACCGGGAGGAGACCCAGTACTTC. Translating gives CASSPYLTDREETQYF.

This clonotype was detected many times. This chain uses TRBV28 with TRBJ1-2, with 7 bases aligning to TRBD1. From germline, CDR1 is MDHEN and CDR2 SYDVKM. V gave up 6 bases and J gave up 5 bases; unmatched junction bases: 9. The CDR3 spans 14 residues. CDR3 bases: TGTGCCAGCAGCTATACCGGGACAGTGTATGGCTACACCTTC. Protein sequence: CASSYTGTVYGYTF.

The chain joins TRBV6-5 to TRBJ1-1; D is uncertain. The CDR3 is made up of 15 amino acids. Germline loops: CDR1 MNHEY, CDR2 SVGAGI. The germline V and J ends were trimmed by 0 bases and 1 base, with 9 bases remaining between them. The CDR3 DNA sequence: TGTGCCAGCAGTTACTCGACGTTGGGGAACACTGAAGCTTTCTTT. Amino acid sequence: CASSYSTLGNTEAFF.